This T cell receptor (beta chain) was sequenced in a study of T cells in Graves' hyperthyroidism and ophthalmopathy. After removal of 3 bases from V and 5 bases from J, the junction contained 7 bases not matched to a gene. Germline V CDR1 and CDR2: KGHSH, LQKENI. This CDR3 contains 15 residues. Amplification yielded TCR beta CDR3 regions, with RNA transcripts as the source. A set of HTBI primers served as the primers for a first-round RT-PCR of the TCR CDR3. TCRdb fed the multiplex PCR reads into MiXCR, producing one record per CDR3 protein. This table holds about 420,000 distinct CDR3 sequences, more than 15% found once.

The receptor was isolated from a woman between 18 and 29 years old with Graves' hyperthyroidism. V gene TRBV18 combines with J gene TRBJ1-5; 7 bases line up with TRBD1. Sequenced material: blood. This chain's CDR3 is CASSPTGDPHQPQHF. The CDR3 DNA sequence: TGTGCCAGCTCACCCACAGGGGACCCTCATCAGCCCCAGCATTTT.